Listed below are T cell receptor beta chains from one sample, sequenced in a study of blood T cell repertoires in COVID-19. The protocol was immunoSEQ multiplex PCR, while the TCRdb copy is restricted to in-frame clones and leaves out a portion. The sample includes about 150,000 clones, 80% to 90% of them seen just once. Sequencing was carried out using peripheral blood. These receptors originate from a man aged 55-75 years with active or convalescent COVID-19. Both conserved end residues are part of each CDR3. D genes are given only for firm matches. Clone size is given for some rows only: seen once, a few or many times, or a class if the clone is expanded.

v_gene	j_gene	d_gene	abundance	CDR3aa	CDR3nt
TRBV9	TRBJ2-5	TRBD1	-	CASSQTGVRETQYF	TGTGCCAGCAGCCAAACAGGGGTTAGGGAGACCCAGTACTTC
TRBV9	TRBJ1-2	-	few	CASSVASANYGYTF	TGTGCCAGCAGCGTAGCCAGTGCCAACTATGGCTACACCTTC
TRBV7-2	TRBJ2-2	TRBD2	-	CASGDRAGVTGELFF	TGTGCCAGCGGGGACCGCGCGGGGGTCACCGGGGAGCTGTTTTTT
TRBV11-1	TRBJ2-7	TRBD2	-	CASSLDLAGGTYEQYF	TGTGCCAGCAGCTTAGACCTAGCGGGGGGGACCTACGAGCAGTACTTC
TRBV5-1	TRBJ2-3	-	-	CASSEQSDTQYF	TGCGCCAGCAGCGAACAAAGTGATACGCAGTATTTT
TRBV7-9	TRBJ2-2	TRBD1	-	CASSPDHRGLKTGELFF	TGTGCCAGCAGCCCCGACCACAGGGGGCTGAAGACCGGGGAGCTGTTTTTT
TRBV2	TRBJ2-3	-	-	CASNVFGQQDTQYF	TGTGCCAGCAATGTCTTCGGACAGCAAGATACGCAGTATTTT
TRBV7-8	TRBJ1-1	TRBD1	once	CASSVDRATEAFF	TGTGCCAGCAGCGTCGACAGGGCCACTGAAGCTTTCTTT
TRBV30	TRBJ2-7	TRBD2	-	CAWSSLAEAYEQYF	TGTGCCTGGAGTTCGCTAGCGGAGGCCTACGAGCAGTACTTC
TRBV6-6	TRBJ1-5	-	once	CASSFNSNQPQHF	TGTGCCAGCAGTTTCAATAGCAATCAGCCCCAGCATTTT
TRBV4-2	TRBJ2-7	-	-	CASSQDQYDYEQYF	TGTGCCAGCAGCCAAGATCAGTACGACTACGAGCAGTACTTC
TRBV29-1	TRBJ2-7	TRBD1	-	CSVGTGYEQYF	TGCAGCGTCGGGACAGGCTACGAGCAGTACTTC